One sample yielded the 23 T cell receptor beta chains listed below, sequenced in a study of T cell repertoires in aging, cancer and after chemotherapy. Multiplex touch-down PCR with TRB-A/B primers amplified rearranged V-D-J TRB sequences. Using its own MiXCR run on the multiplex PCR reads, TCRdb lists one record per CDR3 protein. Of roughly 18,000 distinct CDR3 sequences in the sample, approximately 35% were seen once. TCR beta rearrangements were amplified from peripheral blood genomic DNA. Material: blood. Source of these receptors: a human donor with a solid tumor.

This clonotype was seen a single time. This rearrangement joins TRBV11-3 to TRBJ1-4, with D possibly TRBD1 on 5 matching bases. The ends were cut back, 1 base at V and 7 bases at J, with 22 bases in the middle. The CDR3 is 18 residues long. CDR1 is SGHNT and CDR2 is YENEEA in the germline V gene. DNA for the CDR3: TGTGCCAGCAGCTTAGTAGGGGTCGGCACCGGGGCGGGTGAAAAACTGTTTTTT. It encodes CASSLVGVGTGAGEKLFF.

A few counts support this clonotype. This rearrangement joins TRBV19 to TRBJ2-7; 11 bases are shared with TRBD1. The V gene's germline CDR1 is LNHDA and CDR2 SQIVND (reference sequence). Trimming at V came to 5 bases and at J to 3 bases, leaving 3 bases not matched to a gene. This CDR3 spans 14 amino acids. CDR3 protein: CASSLGTGGYEQYF. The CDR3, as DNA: TGTGCCAGTAGTCTCGGGACAGGGGGCTACGAGCAGTACTTC.

CDR3 DNA: TGTGCCAGCAGTTTATCCTTACAGTTCTCTGGGGCCAACGTCCTGACTTTC. It translates to CASSLSLQFSGANVLTF. The gene calls are TRBV28 and TRBJ2-6; D gene unclear. The length of the CDR3 is 17 residues. V was trimmed by 1 base and J by 0 bases, leaving 10 bases between them. From germline, CDR1 is MDHEN and CDR2 SYDVKM. Complete variable domain (other parts from reference TRBV28 and TRBJ2-6): DVKVTQSSRYLVKRTGEKVFLECVQDMDHENMFWYRQDPGLGLRLIYFSYDVKMKEKGDIPEGYSVSREKKERFSLILESASTNQTSMYLCASSLSLQFSGANVLTFGAGSRLTVL.

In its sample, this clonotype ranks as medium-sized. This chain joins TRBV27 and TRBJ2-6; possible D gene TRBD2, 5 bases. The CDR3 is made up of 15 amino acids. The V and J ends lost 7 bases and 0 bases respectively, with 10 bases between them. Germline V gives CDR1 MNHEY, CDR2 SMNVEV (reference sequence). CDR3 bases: TGTGCCAGCAAGAGGGAGCCCTCTGGGGCCAACGTCCTGACTTTC. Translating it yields CASKREPSGANVLTF.

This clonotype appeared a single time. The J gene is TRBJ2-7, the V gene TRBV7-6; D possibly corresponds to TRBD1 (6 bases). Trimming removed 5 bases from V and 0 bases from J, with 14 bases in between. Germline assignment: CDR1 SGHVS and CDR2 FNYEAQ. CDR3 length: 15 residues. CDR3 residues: CASSQEDRFSYEQYF. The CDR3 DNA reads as TGTGCCAGCAGCCAAGAGGACAGATTCTCCTACGAGCAGTACTTC.

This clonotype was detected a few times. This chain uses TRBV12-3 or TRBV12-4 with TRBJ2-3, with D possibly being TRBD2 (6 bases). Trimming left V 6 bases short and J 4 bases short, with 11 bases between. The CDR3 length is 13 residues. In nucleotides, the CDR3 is TGTGCCAGCAGGCGGGACCCATCAGATACGCAGTATTTT. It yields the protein CASRRDPSDTQYF.

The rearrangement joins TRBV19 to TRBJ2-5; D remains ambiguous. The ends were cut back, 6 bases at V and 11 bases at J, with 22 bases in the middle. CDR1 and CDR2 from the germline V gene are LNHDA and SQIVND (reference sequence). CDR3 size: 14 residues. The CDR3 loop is CASRHDRDKEIQYF. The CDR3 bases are TGTGCCAGTAGACACGACCGTGACAAAGAGATTCAGTACTTC.

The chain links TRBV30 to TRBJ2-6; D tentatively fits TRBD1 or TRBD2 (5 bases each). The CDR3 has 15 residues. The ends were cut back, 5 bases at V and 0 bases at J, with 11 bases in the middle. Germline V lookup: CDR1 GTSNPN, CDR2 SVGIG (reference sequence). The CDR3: CAWGRGGSGANVLTF. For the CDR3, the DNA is TGTGCCTGGGGCCGTGGGGGCTCTGGGGCCAACGTCCTGACTTTC.

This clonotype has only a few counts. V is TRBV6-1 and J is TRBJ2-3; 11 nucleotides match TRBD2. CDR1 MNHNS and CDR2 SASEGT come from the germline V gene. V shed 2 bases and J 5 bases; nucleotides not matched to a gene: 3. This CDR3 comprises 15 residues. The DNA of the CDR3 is TGTGCCAGCAGTGAATTGGGACTAGCGGTAGATACGCAGTATTTT. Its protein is CASSELGLAVDTQYF.

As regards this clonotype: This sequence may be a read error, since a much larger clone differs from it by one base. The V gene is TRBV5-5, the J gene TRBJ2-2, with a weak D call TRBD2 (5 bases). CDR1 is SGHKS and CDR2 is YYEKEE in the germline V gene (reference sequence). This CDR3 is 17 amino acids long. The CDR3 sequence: CASSPTPDSANTGELIF. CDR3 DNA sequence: TGTGCCAGCAGCCCTACCCCGGATTCCGCGAACACCGGGGAGCTGATTTTT.

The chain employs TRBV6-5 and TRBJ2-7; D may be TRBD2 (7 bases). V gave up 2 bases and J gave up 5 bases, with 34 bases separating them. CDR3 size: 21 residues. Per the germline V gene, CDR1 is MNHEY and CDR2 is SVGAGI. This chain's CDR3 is CASSYPTLRYGGAKERDEQYF. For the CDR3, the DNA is TGTGCCAGCAGTTACCCAACTCTTAGATATGGGGGGGCCAAGGAAAGGGACGAGCAGTACTTC.

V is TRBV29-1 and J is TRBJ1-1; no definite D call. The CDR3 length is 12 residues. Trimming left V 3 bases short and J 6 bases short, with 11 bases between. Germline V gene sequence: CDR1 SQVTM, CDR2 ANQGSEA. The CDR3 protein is CSVEEERAEAFF. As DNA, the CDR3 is TGCAGCGTTGAGGAGGAACGGGCTGAAGCTTTCTTT.

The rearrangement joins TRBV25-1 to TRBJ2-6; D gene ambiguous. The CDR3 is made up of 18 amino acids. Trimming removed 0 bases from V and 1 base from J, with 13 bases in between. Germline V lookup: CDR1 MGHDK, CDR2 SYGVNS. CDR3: CASSEYIPALSGANVLTF. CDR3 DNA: TGTGCCAGCAGTGAATATATTCCCGCTTTATCTGGGGCCAACGTCCTGACTTTC.

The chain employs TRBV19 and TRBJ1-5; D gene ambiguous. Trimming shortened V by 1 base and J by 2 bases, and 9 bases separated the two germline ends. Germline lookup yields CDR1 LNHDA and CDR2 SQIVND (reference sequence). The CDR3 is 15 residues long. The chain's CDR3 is CASSIGGQGNQPQHF. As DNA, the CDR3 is TGTGCCAGTAGTATAGGTGGGCAGGGCAATCAGCCCCAGCATTTT. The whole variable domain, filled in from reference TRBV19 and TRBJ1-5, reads DGGITQSPKYLFRKEGQNVTLSCEQNLNHDAMYWYRQDPGQGLRLIYYSQIVNDFQKGDIAEGYSVSREKKESFPLTVTSAQKNPTAFYLCASSIGGQGNQPQHFGDGTRLSIL.

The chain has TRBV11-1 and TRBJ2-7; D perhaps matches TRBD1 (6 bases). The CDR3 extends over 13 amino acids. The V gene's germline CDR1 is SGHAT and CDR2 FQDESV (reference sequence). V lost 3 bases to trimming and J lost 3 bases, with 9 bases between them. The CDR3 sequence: CASSLDSLYEQYF. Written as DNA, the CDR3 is TGTGCCAGCAGCTTGGACAGCCTCTACGAGCAGTACTTC. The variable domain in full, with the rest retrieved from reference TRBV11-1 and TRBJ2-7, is EAEVAQSPRYKITEKSQAVAFWCDPISGHATLYWYRQILGQGPELLVQFQDESVVDDSQLPKDRFSAERLKGVDSTLKIQPAELGDSAMYLCASSLDSLYEQYFGPGTRLTVT.

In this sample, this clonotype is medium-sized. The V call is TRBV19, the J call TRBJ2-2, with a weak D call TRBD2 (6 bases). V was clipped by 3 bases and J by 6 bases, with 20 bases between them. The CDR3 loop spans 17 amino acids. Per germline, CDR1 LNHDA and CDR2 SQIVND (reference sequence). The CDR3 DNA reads TGTGCCAGTAGTATCTCTCTGTGGGCAGGAGGGGCCGGGGAGCTGTTTTTT. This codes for CASSISLWAGGAGELFF.

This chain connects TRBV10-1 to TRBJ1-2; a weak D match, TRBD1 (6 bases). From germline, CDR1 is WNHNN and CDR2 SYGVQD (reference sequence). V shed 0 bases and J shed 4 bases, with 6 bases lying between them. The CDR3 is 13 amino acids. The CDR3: CASSESDSYGYTF. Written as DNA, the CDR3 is TGCGCCAGCAGTGAGTCGGACAGCTATGGCTACACCTTC.

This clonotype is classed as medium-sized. The chain's CDR3 is CASSEFAGSTDTQYF. DNA for the CDR3: TGTGCCAGCAGTGAATTCGCGGGGAGTACAGATACGCAGTATTTT. The chain couples TRBV6-1 to TRBJ2-3; D perhaps matches TRBD2 (6 bases). This CDR3 has 15 amino acids. V was pared by 2 bases and J by 3 bases, with 12 bases between. The germline gives CDR1 MNHNS, CDR2 SASEGT.

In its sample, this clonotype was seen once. The CDR3 loop reads CATSDPVGDRGNTGELFF. For the CDR3, the DNA is TGTGCCACCAGTGACCCAGTGGGGGACAGGGGGAACACCGGGGAGCTGTTTTTT. The V call is TRBV24-1, the J call TRBJ2-2; 10 bases map to TRBD1. This CDR3 is built from 18 residues. The V gene end was trimmed by 4 bases and the J gene end by 1 base; junction bases not matched to a gene: 8. In germline, CDR1 is KGHDR, CDR2 SFDVKD.

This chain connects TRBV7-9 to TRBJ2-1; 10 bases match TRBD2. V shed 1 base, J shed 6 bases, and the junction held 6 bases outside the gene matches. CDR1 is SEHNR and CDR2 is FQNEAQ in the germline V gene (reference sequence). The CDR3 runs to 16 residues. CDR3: CASSLGPASGSNEQFF. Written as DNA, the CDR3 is TGTGCCAGCAGCTTAGGCCCGGCTAGCGGGAGCAATGAGCAGTTCTTC.

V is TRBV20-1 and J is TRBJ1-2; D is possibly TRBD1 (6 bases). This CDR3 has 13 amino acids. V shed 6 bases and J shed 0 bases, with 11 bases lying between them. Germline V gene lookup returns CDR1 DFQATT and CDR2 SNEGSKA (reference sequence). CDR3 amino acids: CSAEQGSNYGYTF. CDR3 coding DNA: TGCAGTGCGGAACAGGGTTCTAACTATGGCTACACCTTC.

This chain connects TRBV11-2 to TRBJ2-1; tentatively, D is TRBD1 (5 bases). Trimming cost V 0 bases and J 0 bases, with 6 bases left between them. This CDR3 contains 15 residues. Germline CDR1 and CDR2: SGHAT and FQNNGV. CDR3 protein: CASSLEGASYNEQFF. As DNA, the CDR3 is TGTGCCAGCAGCTTAGAAGGGGCCTCCTACAATGAGCAGTTCTTC.

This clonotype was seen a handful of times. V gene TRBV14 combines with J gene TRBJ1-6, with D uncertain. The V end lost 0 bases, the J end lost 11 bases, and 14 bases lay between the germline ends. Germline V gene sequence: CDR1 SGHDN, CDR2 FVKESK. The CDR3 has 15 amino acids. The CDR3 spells CASSQEGGFQPPLHF. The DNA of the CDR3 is TGTGCCAGCAGCCAAGAAGGAGGTTTCCAGCCACCCCTCCACTTT.